Below are 24 T cell receptor beta chains sequenced from a single sample in a study of control samples from healthy donors and cancer patients. Profiled with immunoSEQ multiplex PCR; TCRdb holds only in-frame clones, not every one. This table holds over 50,000 clones, 80% found once. The sample consisted of blood. Receptors originate from a man aged 65-85 years in good health.

The chain recombines TRBV3-1 (or the pseudogene TRBV3-2) with TRBJ1-3; maybe TRBD1 (6 bases). This CDR3 contains 15 residues. V lost 1 base to trimming and J lost 2 bases, with 9 bases between them. CDR1 LGHDT and CDR2 YNNKEL come from the germline V gene (reference sequence). Here the CDR3 reads CASSQGRGPGNTIYF. CDR3 nucleotide sequence: TGTGCCAGCAGCCAAGGCAGGGGCCCTGGAAACACCATATATTTT.

The V gene is TRBV7-3, the J gene TRBJ2-5; D is unresolved. This CDR3 has 15 amino acids. The germline V gene encodes CDR1 SGHTA and CDR2 FQGTGA. Trimming left V 5 bases short and J 5 bases short, with 18 bases between. The CDR3 nucleotides are TGTGCCAGCAGCCTATCGGCCTCGGGCTGGGAGACCCAGTACTTC. Its translation: CASSLSASGWETQYF.

The J gene is TRBJ1-3, the V gene TRBV30; no reliable D call. The CDR3 is made up of 15 amino acids. V lost 0 bases to trimming and J lost 0 bases, with 9 bases between them. The V gene's germline CDR1 is GTSNPN and CDR2 SVGIG (reference sequence). In DNA form, the CDR3 reads TGTGCCTGGAGTGTAATCGAGAGCTCTGGAAACACCATATATTTT. The encoded protein is CAWSVIESSGNTIYF. The complete variable domain, with remaining parts taken from reference TRBV30 and TRBJ1-3, reads SQTIHQWPATLVQPVGSPLSLECTVEGTSNPNLYWYRQAAGRGLQLLFYSVGIGQISSEVPQNLSASRPQDRQFILSSKKLLLSDSGFYLCAWSVIESSGNTIYFGEGSWLTVV.

J is TRBJ2-5 and V is TRBV12-5; 7 bases agree with TRBD2. The germline V gene encodes CDR1 LGHNT and CDR2 FRNRAP. This CDR3 has 15 amino acids. The J segment lost 4 bases and the V segment lost 4 bases, leaving 9 bases of the junction unmatched. The CDR3, as DNA: TGTGCTAGTGGTTATGGCGGGAGTTGGGGAGAGACCCAGTACTTC. It translates to CASGYGGSWGETQYF.

The V gene is TRBV10-3, the J gene TRBJ1-1; 7 positions agree with TRBD1. V trimming: 9 bases; J trimming: 2 bases; junction bases outside the gene matches: 6. In germline, CDR1 is ENHRY, CDR2 SYGVKD. The CDR3 is 13 amino acids. The CDR3, as DNA: TGTGCCATTACCGGGACAGACAACACTGAAGCTTTCTTT. This encodes CAITGTDNTEAFF.

V usage is TRBV4-1 and J usage is TRBJ2-4, with D unclear. V shed 6 bases and J shed 6 bases, with 15 bases lying between them. This CDR3 comprises 14 residues. In germline, CDR1 is MGHRA, CDR2 YSYEKL. For the CDR3, the DNA is TGCGCCAGCAGGGGTTTGGGGTTCGGAAACATTCAGTACTTC. This codes for CASRGLGFGNIQYF.

CDR3 DNA: TGTGCCAGCAGCTTAGTTCCGGAGAGCTCTGGAAACACCATATATTTT. Protein sequence: CASSLVPESSGNTIYF. The chain employs TRBV7-6 and TRBJ1-3, with no clear D. Deletions cut 1 base from V and 0 bases from J, with 10 bases between. In germline, CDR1 is SGHVS, CDR2 FNYEAQ. The CDR3 totals 16 residues. Using reference TRBV7-6 and TRBJ1-3 for the parts outside the CDR3, the full variable domain is GAGVSQSPRYKVTKRGQDVALRCDPISGHVSLYWYRQALGQGPEFLTYFNYEAQQDKSGLPNDRFSAERPEGSISTLTIQRTEQRDSAMYRCASSLVPESSGNTIYFGEGSWLTVV.

The chain has TRBV2 and TRBJ1-1; D is possibly TRBD1 (6 bases). Trimming left V 5 bases short and J 3 bases short, with 10 bases between. The CDR3 totals 13 residues. Germline V gene data show CDR1 as SNHLY and CDR2 as FYNNEI. CDR3 sequence: CASSYRVHTEAFF. The DNA of the CDR3 is TGTGCCAGCAGTTACAGGGTTCACACTGAAGCTTTCTTT.

This chain uses TRBV19 with TRBJ1-2, with D unresolved. The CDR3 is 13 amino acids. Trimming stripped 7 bases from V and 4 bases from J, with 13 bases between. Germline V gene data show CDR1 as LNHDA and CDR2 as SQIVND (reference sequence). CDR3 amino acids: CASMRGDGYGYTF. Written as DNA, the CDR3 is TGTGCCAGTATGCGGGGAGACGGCTATGGCTACACCTTC.

The chain links TRBV7-3 to TRBJ2-1; D not certain. Germline V gene data show CDR1 as SGHTA and CDR2 as FQGTGA. The CDR3 runs 15 residues. V was shortened by 0 bases and J by 3 bases, with 9 bases between the two germline ends. DNA of the CDR3: TGTGCCAGCAGCTTAACGACGGGCAGCTACAATGAGCAGTTCTTC. Protein product: CASSLTTGSYNEQFF.

The V call is TRBV6-6, the J call TRBJ2-1; 10 nucleotides align to TRBD2. Germline values: CDR1 MNHNY, CDR2 SVGAGI (reference sequence). V trimming: 5 bases; J trimming: 7 bases; junction bases outside the gene matches: 11. The CDR3 has 16 amino acids. The CDR3 spells CASSPSAGGPRNEQFF. In nucleotides, the CDR3 is TGTGCCAGCAGTCCGTCAGCGGGAGGGCCCCGGAATGAGCAGTTCTTC.

V usage is TRBV30 and J usage is TRBJ1-2; D might be TRBD1 (5 bases). V was pared by 0 bases and J by 1 base, with 12 bases between. The germline CDR1 and CDR2 sequences are GTSNPN and SVGIG (reference sequence). This CDR3 has 15 residues. The CDR3 bases are TGTGCCTGGAGTGTTGAGTGGGGGAGTAACTATGGCTACACCTTC. It is translated as CAWSVEWGSNYGYTF.

This chain links TRBV10-3 with TRBJ1-2; 8 bases match TRBD1. The germline CDR1 and CDR2 sequences are ENHRY and SYGVKD. Trimming cost V 5 bases and J 3 bases; bases outside gene matches: 5. CDR3 length equals 14 residues. CDR3 sequence reads: CAISRTGKDYGYTF. CDR3 DNA: TGTGCCATCAGTCGGACAGGGAAGGACTATGGCTACACCTTC.

This sequence joins TRBV7-2 and TRBJ2-3; the match to TRBD1 covers 9 bases. V gave up 6 bases and J gave up 2 bases; unmatched junction bases: 6. This CDR3 spans 15 amino acids. The V gene's germline CDR1 is SGHTA and CDR2 FQGNSA. For the CDR3, the DNA is TGTGCCAGCAGTTCAGGACAGGGGAACACAGATACGCAGTATTTT. This encodes CASSSGQGNTDTQYF.

The sample holds one count of this clone. The chain combines TRBV6-5 with TRBJ2-7, with 8 bases matching TRBD2. CDR3 length: 15 amino acids. V shed 0 bases, J shed 6 bases, and the junction held 7 bases outside the gene matches. The V gene's germline CDR1 is MNHEY and CDR2 SVGAGI. Here the CDR3 reads CASSYSGTSQREQYF. The CDR3 DNA reads as TGTGCCAGCAGTTACTCTGGGACTAGTCAGCGCGAGCAGTACTTC.

V gene TRBV7-2 combines with J gene TRBJ2-1, with unresolved D. Germline assignment: CDR1 SGHTA and CDR2 FQGNSA. CDR3 length equals 14 residues. V shed 7 bases and J shed 6 bases, with 16 bases lying between them. This CDR3 reads CASTPRTRSNEQFF. CDR3 coding DNA: TGTGCCAGCACACCTCGGACGAGGTCCAATGAGCAGTTCTTC.

The chain has TRBV6-5 and TRBJ1-3; TRBD1 is a possible D gene (5 bases). This CDR3 region has 14 residues. Germline V lookup: CDR1 MNHEY, CDR2 SVGAGI. Trimming removed 6 bases at V and 0 bases at J, with 9 bases between. In DNA, the CDR3 is TGTGCCAGCAGCCCCCAGGGCTCTGGAAACACCATATATTTT. Residues: CASSPQGSGNTIYF.

V gene TRBV6-1 combines with J gene TRBJ1-5; TRBD1 is a possible D gene (5 bases). CDR3 length: 16 amino acids. CDR1 and CDR2 (germline): MNHNS, SASEGT. The V gene lost 4 bases and the J gene lost 2 bases, with 15 bases spanning the gap. This CDR3 is CASSAPRRGGNQPQHF. The CDR3 nucleotides are TGTGCCAGCAGTGCCCCCCGTCGAGGGGGCAATCAGCCCCAGCATTTT.

The CDR3 loop reads CASSLRAGGNNEQFF. The CDR3 DNA follows: TGTGCCAGCAGCTTAAGGGCGGGAGGGAACAATGAGCAGTTCTTC. The V and J genes are TRBV11-3 and TRBJ2-1; 9 nucleotides agree with TRBD2. Unmatched junction bases numbered 4, after V lost 2 bases and J lost 5 bases. CDR3 length equals 15 residues. From germline, CDR1 is SGHNT and CDR2 YENEEA.

The chain carries TRBV5-1 and TRBJ2-4; D possibly matches TRBD1 or TRBD2 (5 bases each). Germline V lookup: CDR1 SGHRS, CDR2 YFSETQ. CDR3 size: 17 residues. Trimming stripped 0 bases from V and 3 bases from J, with 16 bases between. The CDR3 region has the DNA TGCGCCAGCAGCTTGGCCGTAGTGGAGAGGGGCAAAAACATTCAGTACTTC. This encodes CASSLAVVERGKNIQYF.

In its sample, this clone was seen once. The rearrangement uses TRBV14 and TRBJ2-4; 9 positions match TRBD2. The CDR3 has 15 amino acids. CDR1 is SGHDN, CDR2 FVKESK, per germline. The V segment lost 0 bases and the J segment 3 bases; nucleotides outside the gene matches: 0. Here the CDR3 DNA reads TGTGCCAGCAGCCAAGAGACTAGCGGCAAAAACATTCAGTACTTC. Protein: CASSQETSGKNIQYF.

V is TRBV18 and J is TRBJ2-3, with D perhaps assigned TRBD1 or TRBD2 (6 bases each). Germline CDR1 reads KGHSH; CDR2 reads LQKENI. The CDR3 is 16 amino acids. The V end was cut by 1 base, the J end by 0 bases, with 11 bases between. The CDR3 bases are TGTGCCAGCTCACCACGAGGGGGGCCTAGCACAGATACGCAGTATTTT. As protein: CASSPRGGPSTDTQYF.

V usage is TRBV6-5 and J usage is TRBJ1-5; D is possibly TRBD1 (6 bases). CDR1 and CDR2 from the germline V gene are MNHEY and SVGAGI. V was shortened by 6 bases and J by 7 bases, with 13 bases between the two germline ends. The length of the CDR3 is 13 residues. The CDR3 region has the DNA TGTGCCAGCAGCACAGGGTTTAGGCAGCCCCAGCATTTT. Protein sequence: CASSTGFRQPQHF.

The J gene is TRBJ1-1, the V gene TRBV5-5; 7 nucleotides match TRBD1. Germline loops: CDR1 SGHKS, CDR2 YYEKEE (reference sequence). This CDR3 is built from 14 residues. The J segment lost 2 bases and the V segment lost 4 bases, leaving 5 bases of the junction unmatched. Here the CDR3 reads CASSVTGPNTEAFF. The CDR3 coding sequence is TGTGCCAGCAGCGTGACAGGGCCCAACACTGAAGCTTTCTTT.